This T cell receptor beta chain was recovered during a study of blood T cell repertoires in COVID-19. Study summary: Acute and convalescent COVID-19 samples came from the United States, Italy and Spain. The cDNA or gDNA used as material had been derived from T cells, B-cell-depleted T cells, or PBMCs.

Germline V gene lookup returns CDR1 SGHTA and CDR2 FQGNSA. The junction had 6 bases not matched to a gene; V was cut back by 2 bases and J by 4 bases. The CDR3 length is 16 residues. The assay was immunoSEQ multiplex PCR, and TCRdb's table has in-frame clones only and misses some. Of over 70,000 clones in the sample, approximately 77% are singletons; the top ten hold around 10%. The sequence came from a woman older than 75 with acute or convalescent COVID-19. The chain recombines TRBV7-2 with TRBJ1-4; 8 bases fit TRBD1. Sequenced input: peripheral blood. The CDR3 nucleotides read TGTGCCAGCAGCTTAAATGGACAGGGACTTAATGAAAAACTGTTTTTT. It encodes CASSLNGQGLNEKLFF.